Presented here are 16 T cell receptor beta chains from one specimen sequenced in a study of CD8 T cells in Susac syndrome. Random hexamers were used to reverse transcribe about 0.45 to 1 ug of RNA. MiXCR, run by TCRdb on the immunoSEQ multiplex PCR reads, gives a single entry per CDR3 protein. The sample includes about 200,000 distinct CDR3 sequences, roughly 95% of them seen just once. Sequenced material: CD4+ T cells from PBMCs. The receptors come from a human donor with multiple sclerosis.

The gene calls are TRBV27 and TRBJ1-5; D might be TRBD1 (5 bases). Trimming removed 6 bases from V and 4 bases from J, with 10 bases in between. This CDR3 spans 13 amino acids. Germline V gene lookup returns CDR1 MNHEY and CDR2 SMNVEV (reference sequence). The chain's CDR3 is CASSLRVNQPQHF. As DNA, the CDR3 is TGTGCCAGCAGCCTCAGGGTTAATCAGCCCCAGCATTTT.

The CDR3 nucleotides are TGTGCCAGCAGCACCCGACAGGGCGAACCCAACGAGCAGTACTTC. Translating it yields CASSTRQGEPNEQYF. The V call is TRBV11-2, the J call TRBJ2-7, with 7 positions matching TRBD1. Unmatched junction bases numbered 12, after V lost 5 bases and J lost 5 bases. This CDR3 spans 15 amino acids. Per the germline V gene, CDR1 is SGHAT and CDR2 is FQNNGV.

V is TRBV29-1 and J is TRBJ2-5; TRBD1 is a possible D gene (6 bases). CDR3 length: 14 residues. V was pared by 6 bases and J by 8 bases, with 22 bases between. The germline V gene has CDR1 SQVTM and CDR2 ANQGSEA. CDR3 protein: CSVPSRRGSETQYF. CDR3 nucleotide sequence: TGCAGCGTCCCCAGCCGAAGGGGGAGTGAAACCCAGTACTTC.

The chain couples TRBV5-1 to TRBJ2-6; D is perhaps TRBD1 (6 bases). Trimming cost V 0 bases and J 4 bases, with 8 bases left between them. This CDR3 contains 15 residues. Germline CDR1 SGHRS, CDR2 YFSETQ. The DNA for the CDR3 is TGCGCCAGCAGCTTGGCGGGGACAGGGGCCAACGTCCTGACTTTC. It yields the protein CASSLAGTGANVLTF.

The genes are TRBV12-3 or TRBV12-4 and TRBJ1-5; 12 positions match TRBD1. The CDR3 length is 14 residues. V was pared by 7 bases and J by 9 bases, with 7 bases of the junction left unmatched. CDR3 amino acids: CASTAGTGGLPQHF. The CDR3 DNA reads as TGTGCCAGCACCGCCGGGACAGGGGGCCTGCCCCAGCATTTT.

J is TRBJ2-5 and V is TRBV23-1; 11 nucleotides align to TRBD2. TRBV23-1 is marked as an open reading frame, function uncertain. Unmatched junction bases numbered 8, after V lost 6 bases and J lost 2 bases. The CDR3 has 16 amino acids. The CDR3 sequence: CASRLRTSGQQETQYF. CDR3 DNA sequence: TGCGCCAGCAGACTCCGGACTAGCGGGCAACAAGAGACCCAGTACTTC.

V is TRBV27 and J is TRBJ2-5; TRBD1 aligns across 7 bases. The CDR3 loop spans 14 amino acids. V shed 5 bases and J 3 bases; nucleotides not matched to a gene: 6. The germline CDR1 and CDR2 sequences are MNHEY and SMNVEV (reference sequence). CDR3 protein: CASSHGTVKETQYF. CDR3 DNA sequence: TGTGCCAGCAGTCACGGGACAGTAAAAGAGACCCAGTACTTC.

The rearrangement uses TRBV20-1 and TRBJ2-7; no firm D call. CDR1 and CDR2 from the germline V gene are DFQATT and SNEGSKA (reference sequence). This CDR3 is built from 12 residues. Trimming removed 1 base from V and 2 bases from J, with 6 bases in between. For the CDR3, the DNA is TGCAGTGCTAGAGGCAGAACCTACGAGCAGTACTTC. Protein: CSARGRTYEQYF.

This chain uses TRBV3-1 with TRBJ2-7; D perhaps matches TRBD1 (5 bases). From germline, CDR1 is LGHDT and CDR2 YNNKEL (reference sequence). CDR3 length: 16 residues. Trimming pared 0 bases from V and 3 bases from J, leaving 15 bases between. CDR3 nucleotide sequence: TGTGCCAGCAGCCAAGATAATGGGGCCAACCTCTACGAGCAGTACTTC. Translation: CASSQDNGANLYEQYF.

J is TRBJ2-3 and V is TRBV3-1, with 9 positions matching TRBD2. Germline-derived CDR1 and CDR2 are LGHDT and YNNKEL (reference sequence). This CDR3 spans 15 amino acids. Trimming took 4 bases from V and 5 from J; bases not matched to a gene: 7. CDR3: CASSPPRGGRDTQYF. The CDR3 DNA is TGTGCCAGCAGCCCTCCGCGGGGGGGGAGAGATACGCAGTATTTT.

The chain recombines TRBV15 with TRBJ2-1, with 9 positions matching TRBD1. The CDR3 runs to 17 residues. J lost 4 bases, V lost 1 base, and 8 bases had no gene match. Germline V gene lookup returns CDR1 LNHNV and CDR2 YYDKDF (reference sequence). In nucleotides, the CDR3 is TGTGCCACCAGCAGAGGCAGGACAGGGGTTGGATACAATGAGCAGTTCTTC. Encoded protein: CATSRGRTGVGYNEQFF.

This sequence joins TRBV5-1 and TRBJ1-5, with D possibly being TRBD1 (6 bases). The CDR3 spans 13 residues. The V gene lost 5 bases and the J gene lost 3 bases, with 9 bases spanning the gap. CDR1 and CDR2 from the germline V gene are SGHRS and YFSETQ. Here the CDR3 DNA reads TGCGCCAGCAGTGCAGGGGACAATCAGCCCCAGCATTTT. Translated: CASSAGDNQPQHF.

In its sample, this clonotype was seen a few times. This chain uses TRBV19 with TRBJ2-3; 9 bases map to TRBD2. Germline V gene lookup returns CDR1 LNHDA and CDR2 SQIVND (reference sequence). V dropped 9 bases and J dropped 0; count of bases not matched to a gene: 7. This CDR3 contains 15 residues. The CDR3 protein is CASSLAGVSTDTQYF. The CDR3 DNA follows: TGTGCCAGCTCCTTAGCGGGAGTTAGCACAGATACGCAGTATTTT.

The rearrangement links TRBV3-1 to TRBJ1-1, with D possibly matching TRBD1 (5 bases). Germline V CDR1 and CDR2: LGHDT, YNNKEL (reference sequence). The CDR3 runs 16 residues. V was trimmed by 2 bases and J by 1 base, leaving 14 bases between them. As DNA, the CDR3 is TGTGCCAGCAGCCAAAGGGGACCGTCAACGAACACTGAAGCTTTCTTT. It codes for CASSQRGPSTNTEAFF.

CDR3 amino acids: CASSLSRGNDGYTF. CDR3 nucleotides: TGTGCCAGCAGCTTAAGTAGGGGGAACGATGGCTACACCTTC. The rearrangement joins TRBV7-3 to TRBJ1-2; tentatively, D is TRBD1 (6 bases). The ends were cut back, 1 base at V and 6 bases at J, with 12 bases in the middle. This CDR3 region has 14 residues. CDR1 is SGHTA and CDR2 is FQGTGA in the germline V gene.

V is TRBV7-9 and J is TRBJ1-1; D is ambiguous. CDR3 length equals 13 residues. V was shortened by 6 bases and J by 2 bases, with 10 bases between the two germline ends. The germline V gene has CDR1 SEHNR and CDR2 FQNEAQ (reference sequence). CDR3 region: CASSRTVNTEAFF. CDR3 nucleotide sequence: TGTGCCAGCAGTAGGACGGTTAACACTGAAGCTTTCTTT.